The source of this T cell receptor (beta chain) is a study of T-cell reconstitution after alpha-beta-depleted transplantation in children. There are many counts of this clonotype. For TCRbeta, the library was prepared with unique molecular identifiers. In TCRdb, the PCR reads were re-called with MiXCR into one record per CDR3 protein. The data contain 600,000 to 700,000 distinct CDR3 sequences, around 17% of them singletons. Per the germline V gene, CDR1 is DFQATT and CDR2 is SNEGSKA (reference sequence). Trimming took off 6 bases at V and 2 bases at J, with 10 bases between the two ends. The CDR3 has 12 amino acids.

The V and J genes are TRBV20-1 and TRBJ1-1; tentatively, D is TRBD1 (5 bases). This specimen was PBMCs from the stem cell graft donor, taken from the stem cell graft. This clonotype was obtained from a human donor who donated a stem cell graft to a child with acute myeloid leukemia. The CDR3 coding sequence is TGCAGTGCCCCGCAGGGAAACACTGAAGCTTTCTTT. Translating gives CSAPQGNTEAFF.